The rows below give T cell receptor beta chains drawn from one sample of a study of STAT5B mutations in CD4+ large granular lymphocyte leukemia. Assay: immunoSEQ multiplex PCR; the TCRdb copy retains only in-frame clones and omits some. The sample yields thousands of clones, less than 80% seen once. The sequencing sample was made of PBMCs. These receptors originate from an older woman with CD4+ T-cell large granular lymphocyte leukemia. Both conserved end residues are part of each CDR3.

v_call	j_call	cdr3_length	cdr3_aa
TRBV19	TRBJ1-6	14	CASSYRPLNSPLHF
TRBV11-2	TRBJ2-6	17	CASSPPRHGGGANVLTF
TRBV12-5	TRBJ2-2	14	CASGTGQGIGELFF
TRBV4-2	TRBJ1-3	17	CASSHPRGGQGGNTIYF
TRBV10-1	TRBJ1-2	16	CASSVPLLEDNYGYTF
TRBV19	TRBJ2-6	17	CASSIAGTGSGANVLTF
TRBV11-2	TRBJ2-5	14	CASSSGTSGQTQYF
TRBV9	TRBJ1-2	15	CASSLSWSPGYGYTF
TRBV5-1	TRBJ1-1	15	CASSLDSGGNTEAFF
TRBV30	TRBJ1-2	14	CAWMKRGISPGYTF
TRBV2	TRBJ1-5	12	CASKVDGQPQHF
TRBV2	TRBJ2-7	15	CASSEQGQGADEQYF
TRBV5-1	TRBJ1-2	15	CASTRDRAPNYGYTF
TRBV15	TRBJ2-7	14	CATSKGTVSYEQYF
TRBV7-3	TRBJ1-1	15	CASSPHTSGVTEAFF
TRBV6-6	TRBJ1-5	14	CASSYGEKGQPQHF
TRBV4-1	TRBJ2-7	13	CASSHGGSTEQYF
TRBV19	TRBJ1-1	13	CASSMFGATEAFF
TRBV6-5	TRBJ2-2	13	CASNRGRAGELFF
TRBV18	TRBJ1-6	14	CASSREDYNSPLHF
TRBV19	TRBJ1-5	14	CASSIGDSNQPQHF
TRBV29-1	TRBJ2-3	13	CSVEGQGTDTQYF
TRBV19	TRBJ1-2	14	CASSHQGANYGYTF
TRBV28	TRBJ1-2	15	CASSSTTGGYYGYTF
TRBV7-3	TRBJ1-1	14	CASSSRQGDTEAFF
TRBV7-8	TRBJ2-3	14	CASSLGGRTDTQYF
TRBV6-6	TRBJ2-7	15	CASRPSATKGYEQYF
TRBV15	TRBJ1-1	14	CATSRDFDILTAFF
TRBV9	TRBJ1-1	16	CASSSGGQGMNTEAFF